This T cell receptor beta chain was obtained from a study of blood T cell repertoires in COVID-19. In the study overall: Some COVID-19 samples were acute and others convalescent; all came from the United States, Italy and Spain. T cells, B-cell-depleted T cells, or PBMCs supplied cDNA or gDNA.

The germline V gene has CDR1 LGHNT and CDR2 FRNRAP. CDR3 length: 14 residues. The V end lost 6 bases, the J end lost 4 bases, and 13 bases lay between the germline ends. How the authors handled the data: The assay estimated nucleated cells by amplifying reference gene primers. The assay was immunoSEQ multiplex PCR, and TCRdb's table has in-frame clones only and misses some. The D gene and trimming were derived from the DNA, and the V and J assignments and clone size from that table. Of about 250,000 clones in the sample, approximately 90% were seen once. This receptor was identified in a woman aged 40-49 years who had recovered from COVID-19. The chain is built from TRBV12-5 and TRBJ1-5; D unresolved. The sample taken for sequencing was peripheral blood. The CDR3 sequence is CASGEGRENQPQHF. In DNA, the CDR3 is TGTGCTAGTGGGGAAGGACGGGAAAATCAGCCCCAGCATTTT.